This T cell receptor (beta chain) is drawn from a study of regulatory T cells in long-lasting Graves disease. Time point described: persistent/refractory GD, antithyroid drugs over 5 years with positive TRAb. PBMCs were the source of the RNA used for TCR sequencing. The germline V and J ends were trimmed by 5 bases and 1 base, with 14 bases remaining between them. Germline V gene lookup returns CDR1 SGHTA and CDR2 FQGTGA. The CDR3 consists of 15 residues. This clonotype has a count of ten or more. Antigen unknown. Building the TCR beta libraries relied on iRepertoire HTBI primers, and CDR3 regions underwent Arm-PCR. Original data processing: The study identified roughly 59 TRBV and 13 to 15 TRBJ segments across samples. Each CDR3 protein gets one entry after TCRdb re-called the multiplex PCR reads with MiXCR. The V and J calls come from TCRdb's annotation, not from the publication. The sample shows approximately 500,000 distinct CDR3 sequences, about 22% of them seen only once.

Study-level results: Investigators studied peripheral blood only, not thyroid tissue. Persistent cases favored TRBV28, TRBJ1-2 and TRBJ2-5.

The chain has TRBV7-3 and TRBJ2-5; D may match TRBD1 or TRBD2 (6 bases each). The material sequenced was peripheral blood mononuclear cells (PBMCs), taken when the disease was refractory, from a patient treated with antithyroid drugs. The clonotype was recovered from a female donor with Graves disease. CDR3 residues: CASSNQGGTQETQYF. The CDR3 region has the DNA TGTGCCAGCAGCAATCAAGGGGGGACCCAAGAGACCCAGTACTTC.